This T cell receptor beta chain was identified during a study of monozygotic twins with inflammatory bowel disease. Researchers generated cDNA in eight separate reactions per sample. A 6-nucleotide sample barcode was carried by the UMIs, which template switching added. TCRdb reprocessed the 5' RACE reads and stores each CDR3 protein as one record, lacking DNA. The sample holds about 440,000 distinct CDR3 sequences. Germline V gene lookup returns CDR1 MNHEY and CDR2 SMNVEV (reference sequence). This CDR3 contains 14 residues. The sequence was collected from a human donor with ulcerative colitis or Crohn's disease, or a healthy co-twin of an affected twin (not recorded which). Sequencing was performed on blood. The chain has TRBV27 and TRBJ1-2. The CDR3 loop reads CASSLAVEGEGYTF.